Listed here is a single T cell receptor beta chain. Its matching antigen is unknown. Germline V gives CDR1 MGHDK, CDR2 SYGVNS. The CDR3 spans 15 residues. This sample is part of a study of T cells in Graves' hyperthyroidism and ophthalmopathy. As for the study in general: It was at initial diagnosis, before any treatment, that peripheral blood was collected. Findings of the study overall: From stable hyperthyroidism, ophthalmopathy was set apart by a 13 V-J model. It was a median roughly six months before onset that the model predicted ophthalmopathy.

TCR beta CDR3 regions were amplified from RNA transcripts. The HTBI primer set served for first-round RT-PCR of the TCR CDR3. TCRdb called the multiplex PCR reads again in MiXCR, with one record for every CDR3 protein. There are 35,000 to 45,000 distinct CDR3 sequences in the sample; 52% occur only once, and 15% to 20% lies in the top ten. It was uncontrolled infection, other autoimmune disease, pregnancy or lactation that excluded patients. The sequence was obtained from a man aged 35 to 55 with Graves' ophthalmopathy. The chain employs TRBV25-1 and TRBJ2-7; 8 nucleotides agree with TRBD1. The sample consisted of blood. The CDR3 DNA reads TGTGCTAGACCCCTCCGGGACAGGAGCCTCTACGAGCAGTACTTC. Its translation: CARPLRDRSLYEQYF.